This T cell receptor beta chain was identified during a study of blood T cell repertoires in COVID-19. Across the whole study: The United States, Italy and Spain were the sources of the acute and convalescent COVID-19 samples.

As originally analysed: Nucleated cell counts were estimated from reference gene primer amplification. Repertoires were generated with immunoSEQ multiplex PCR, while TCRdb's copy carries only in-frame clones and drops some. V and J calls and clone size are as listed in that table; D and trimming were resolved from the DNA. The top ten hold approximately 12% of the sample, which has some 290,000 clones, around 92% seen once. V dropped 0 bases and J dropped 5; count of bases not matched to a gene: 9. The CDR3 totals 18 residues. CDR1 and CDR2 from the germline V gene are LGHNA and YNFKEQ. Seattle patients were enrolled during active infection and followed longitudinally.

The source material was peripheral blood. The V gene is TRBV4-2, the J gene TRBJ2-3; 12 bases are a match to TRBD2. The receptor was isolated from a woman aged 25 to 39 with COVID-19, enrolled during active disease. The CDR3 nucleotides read TGTGCCAGCAGCCAAGAGAGGGGCGCTAGCGGGGGGGGAGATACGCAGTATTTT. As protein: CASSQERGASGGGDTQYF.